This T cell receptor (beta chain) was identified in a study of blood T cell repertoires in COVID-19 (dated by TCRdb to the early 2020s). About the study as a whole: The collaborator samples originated in the United States, Italy and Spain and spanned the acute and convalescent phases of COVID-19. The material from the prospective study consisted of cDNA or gDNA derived from T cells, B-cell-depleted T cells, or PBMCs. Deeply sampled blood TCRbeta repertoires from subjects exposed to, actively infected with, or recovered from COVID-19 were included in the dataset. The repertoires were released in a freely available public database meant as a resource for research on the immune response to SARS-CoV-2. The samples were drawn from the first 160 participants of the ongoing ImmuneRACE study and from some 1,300 subjects provided by 6 global collaborators. Sample metadata almost always included a de-identified subject ID, COVID-19 status, age in years and sex. Where HLA class I and class II types were available, the types were taken from metadata supplied by the sample provider, not from assay-based typing. The investigation overall reported the following: The amount of clinical and demographic metadata varied by source and participant and was provided uncurated.

Notes on this clone: Which antigen it targets is not known. Base qualities are not provided; no much larger clone lies one nucleotide away.

Each collaborating institution followed its own protocols to collect whole blood in K2EDTA tubes. For TCRbeta analysis, collaborators shipped samples in one of three forms: frozen whole blood, isolated PBMCs, or DNA extracted from either of those sample types. TCRbeta CDR3 regions were amplified from genomic DNA using the immunoSEQ Assay, a bias-controlled multiplex PCR. The authors' analysis ran thus. Nucleated cell counts per sample were estimated from amplification of reference gene primers within the assay. To quantify the absolute abundance of each unique TCRbeta CDR3 rearrangement, sequence reads were collapsed and filtered. Productive Simpson clonality was computed per sample as the square root of Simpson's diversity index over productive rearrangements. This is the immuneACCESS table as TCRdb keeps it, with only in-frame sequences that have V and J called. A part of the clones is gone; compared with another copy, unresolved V genes explain less than half, and the rest is unexplained. D and trimming were read from the DNA, whereas the V and J calls and clone size are those reported in that table. This sample is represented by around 130,000 clones; approximately 84% of them were singletons. The ten biggest clones cover about 17% of the sample.

Inclusive of the bounding cysteine and phenylalanine, the CDR3 is 15 residues long. Only the CDR3 region is kept as DNA, spanning 45 bases read in frame from base 1. V has 5 bases trimmed and J has 0 bases trimmed; junction bases matching no gene number 4. CDR1 and CDR2 are drawn from the germline V gene: SGHVS, FQNEAQ. The sequenced material came from peripheral blood. The sequence links TRBV7-8 to TRBJ2-7; 10 bases in the middle match TRBD2. This receptor was identified in a woman aged 80 or older with acute or convalescent COVID-19. CDR3 sequence: CASSRASGSSYEQYF. The DNA sequence follows: TGTGCCAGCAGCCGAGCTAGCGGGAGCTCCTACGAGCAGTACTTC. The CDR3 plus the reference TRBV7-8 and TRBJ2-7 genes for the other parts give the full variable domain: GAGVSQSPRYKVAKRGQDVALRCDPISGHVSLFWYQQALGQGPEFLTYFQNEAQLDKSGLPSDRFFAERPEGSVSTLKIQRTQQEDSAVYLCASSRASGSSYEQYFGPGTRLTVT.